This T cell receptor (beta chain) is from a study of blood T cell repertoires in COVID-19. Study-wide background: From the United States, Italy and Spain came samples of acute and convalescent COVID-19. PBMCs, B-cell-depleted T cells, or T cells provided the cDNA or gDNA that made up the material.

In the original analysis: Quantification of nucleated cells was approximated via reference gene primer amplification. The assay was immunoSEQ multiplex PCR, and TCRdb's table has in-frame clones only and misses some. That table gives V, J and clone size, and the DNA gave D and trimming. The table lists some 250,000 clones, under 85% of them singletons, with roughly 1.9% in the top ten. The CDR3 loop spans 14 amino acids. The trim removed 6 bases at V and 4 bases at J, leaving 4 bases unmatched. Looked up from germline, CDR1 is LNHDA and CDR2 is SQIVND (reference sequence). This sequence joins TRBV19 and TRBJ2-3, with TRBD1 identical over 10 bases. The source is a man aged 30 to 39 who had recovered from COVID-19. Sequencing input: peripheral blood. The CDR3 here is CASRRDRGADTQYF. The CDR3 nucleotides read TGTGCCAGTAGGAGGGACAGGGGAGCAGATACGCAGTATTTT.